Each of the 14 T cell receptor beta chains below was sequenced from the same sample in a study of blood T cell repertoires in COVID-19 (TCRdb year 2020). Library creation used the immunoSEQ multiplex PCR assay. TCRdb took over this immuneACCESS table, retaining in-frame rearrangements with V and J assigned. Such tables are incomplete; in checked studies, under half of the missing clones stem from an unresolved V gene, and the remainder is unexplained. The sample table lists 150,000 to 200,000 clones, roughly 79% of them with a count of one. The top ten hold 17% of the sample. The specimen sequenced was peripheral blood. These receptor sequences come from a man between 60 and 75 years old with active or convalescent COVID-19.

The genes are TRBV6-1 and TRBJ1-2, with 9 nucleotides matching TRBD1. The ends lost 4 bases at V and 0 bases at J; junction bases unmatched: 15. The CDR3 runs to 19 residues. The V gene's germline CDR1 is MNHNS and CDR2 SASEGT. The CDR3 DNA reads TGTGCCAGCAGTGGACTTCCGGGACAGGGACTCACCTCTAACTATGGCTACACCTTC. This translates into CASSGLPGQGLTSNYGYTF.

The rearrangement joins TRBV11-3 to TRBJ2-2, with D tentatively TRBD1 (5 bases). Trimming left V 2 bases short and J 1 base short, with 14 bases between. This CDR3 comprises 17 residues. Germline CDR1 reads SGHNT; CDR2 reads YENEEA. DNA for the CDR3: TGTGCCAGCAGCTTAATAGTTGGGGCAGGGAACACCGGGGAGCTGTTTTTT. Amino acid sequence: CASSLIVGAGNTGELFF.

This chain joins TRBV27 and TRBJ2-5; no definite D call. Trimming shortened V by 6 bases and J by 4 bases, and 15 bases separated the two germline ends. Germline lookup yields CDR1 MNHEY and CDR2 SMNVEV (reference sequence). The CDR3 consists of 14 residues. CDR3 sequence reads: CASSPASGGETQYF. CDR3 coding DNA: TGTGCCAGCAGCCCGGCGTCGGGTGGAGAGACCCAGTACTTC.

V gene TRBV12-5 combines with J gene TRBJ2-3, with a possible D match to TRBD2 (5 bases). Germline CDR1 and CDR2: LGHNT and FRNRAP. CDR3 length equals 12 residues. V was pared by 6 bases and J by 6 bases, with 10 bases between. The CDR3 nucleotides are TGTGCTAGTGGCTATAGCGCGGATACGCAGTATTTT. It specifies CASGYSADTQYF.

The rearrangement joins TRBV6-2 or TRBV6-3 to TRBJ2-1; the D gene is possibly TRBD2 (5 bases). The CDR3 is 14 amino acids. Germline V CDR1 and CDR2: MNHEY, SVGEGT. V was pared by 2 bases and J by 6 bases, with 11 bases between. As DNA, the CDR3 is TGTGCCAGCAGTTACGTCGGGGAACGCAATGAGCAGTTCTTC. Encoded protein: CASSYVGERNEQFF.

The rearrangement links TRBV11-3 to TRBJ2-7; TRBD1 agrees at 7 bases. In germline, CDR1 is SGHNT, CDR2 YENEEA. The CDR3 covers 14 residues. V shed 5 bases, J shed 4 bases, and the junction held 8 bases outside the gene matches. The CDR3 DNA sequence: TGTGCCAGCAGCCCGAGACAGGGATGGTACGAGCAGTACTTC. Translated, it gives CASSPRQGWYEQYF.

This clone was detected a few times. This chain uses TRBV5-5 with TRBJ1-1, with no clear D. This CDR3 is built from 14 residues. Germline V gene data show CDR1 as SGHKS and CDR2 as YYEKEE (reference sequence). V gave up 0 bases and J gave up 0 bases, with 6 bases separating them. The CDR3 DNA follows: TGTGCCAGCAGCTTGGTGGGCATGAACACTGAAGCTTTCTTT. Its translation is CASSLVGMNTEAFF.

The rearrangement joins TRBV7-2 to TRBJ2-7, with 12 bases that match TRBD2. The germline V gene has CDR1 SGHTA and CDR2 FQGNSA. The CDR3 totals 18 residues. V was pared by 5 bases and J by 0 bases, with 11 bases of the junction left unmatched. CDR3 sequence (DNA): TGTGCCAGCAGCGACACTAGCGGGAGGTTTCGTTTCTCCTACGAGCAGTACTTC. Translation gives CASSDTSGRFRFSYEQYF.

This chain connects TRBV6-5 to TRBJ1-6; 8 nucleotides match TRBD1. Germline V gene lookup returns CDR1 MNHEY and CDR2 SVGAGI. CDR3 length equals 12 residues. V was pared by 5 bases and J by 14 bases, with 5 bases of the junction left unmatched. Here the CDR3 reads CASSRTGRALHF. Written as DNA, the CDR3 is TGTGCCAGCAGTCGGACAGGGAGGGCCCTCCACTTT.

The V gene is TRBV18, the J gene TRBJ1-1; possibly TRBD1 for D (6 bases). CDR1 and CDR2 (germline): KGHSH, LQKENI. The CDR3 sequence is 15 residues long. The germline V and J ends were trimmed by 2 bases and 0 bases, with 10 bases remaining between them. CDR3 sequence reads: CASSPMDSLNTEAFF. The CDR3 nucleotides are TGTGCCAGCTCACCAATGGACAGCTTGAACACTGAAGCTTTCTTT.

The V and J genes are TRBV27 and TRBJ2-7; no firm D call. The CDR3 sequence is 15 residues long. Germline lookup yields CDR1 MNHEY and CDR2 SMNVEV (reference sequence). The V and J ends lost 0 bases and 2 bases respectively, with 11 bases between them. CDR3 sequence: CASSLSGHRTYEQYF. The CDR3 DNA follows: TGTGCCAGCAGTTTATCGGGTCACAGAACCTACGAGCAGTACTTC.

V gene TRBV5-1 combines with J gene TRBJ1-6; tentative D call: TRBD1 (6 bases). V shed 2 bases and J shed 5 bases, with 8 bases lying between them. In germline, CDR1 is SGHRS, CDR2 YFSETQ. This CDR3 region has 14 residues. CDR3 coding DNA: TGCGCCAGCAGCTTCCGGACAGATAATTCACCCCTCCACTTT. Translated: CASSFRTDNSPLHF.

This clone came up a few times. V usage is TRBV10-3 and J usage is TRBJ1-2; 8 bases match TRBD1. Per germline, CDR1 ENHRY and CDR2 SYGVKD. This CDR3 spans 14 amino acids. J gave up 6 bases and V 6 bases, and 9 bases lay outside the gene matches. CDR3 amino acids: CAIRTGGTTHGYTF. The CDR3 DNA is TGTGCCATCAGAACAGGGGGGACGACTCATGGCTACACCTTC.

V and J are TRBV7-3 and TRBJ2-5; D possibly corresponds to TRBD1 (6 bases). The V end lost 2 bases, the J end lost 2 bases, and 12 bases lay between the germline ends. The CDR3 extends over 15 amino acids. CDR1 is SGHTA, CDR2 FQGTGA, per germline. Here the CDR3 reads CASSLAGTPQETQYF. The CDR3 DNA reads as TGTGCCAGCAGCTTAGCCGGGACACCTCAAGAGACCCAGTACTTC.